This entry is about one T cell receptor beta chain. Authors' data handling: For nucleated cells, counts were estimated from reference gene primer amplification. The assay was immunoSEQ multiplex PCR, and TCRdb's table has in-frame clones only and misses some. That table gives V, J and clone size, and the DNA gave D and trimming. The sample includes 56,000 or so clones, around 80% of them seen just once. This sample is part of a study of blood T cell repertoires in COVID-19. Study overall: COVID-19 samples from acute and convalescent phases originated in the United States, Italy and Spain. Sources were T cells, B-cell-depleted T cells, or PBMCs; the material itself was cDNA or gDNA.

Sequenced input: peripheral blood. The clonotype comes from a woman in her 70s with acute or convalescent COVID-19.

In nucleotides, the CDR3 is TGCGCCAGCAGCCTTTCTAAGGGGGTGGATGAAAAACTGTTTTTT. Protein product: CASSLSKGVDEKLFF. The chain employs TRBV4-1 and TRBJ1-4; perhaps TRBD1 as D (6 bases). V shed 4 bases and J shed 6 bases, with 15 bases lying between them. CDR3 length: 15 residues. CDR1 is MGHRA and CDR2 is YSYEKL in the germline V gene.